A single sample is the source of the 20 T cell receptor beta chains below, sequenced in a study of T cells after yellow fever vaccination. Using its own MiXCR run on the 5' RACE reads, TCRdb lists one record per CDR3 protein. The table lists 500,000 to 650,000 distinct CDR3 sequences, approximately 13% of them singletons. The sequenced sample was PBMCs, obtained on the day of the yellow fever booster vaccination. The receptor source for this set is a man younger than 45 who received the YFV17D yellow fever vaccine.

The chain joins TRBV12-3 or TRBV12-4 to TRBJ2-1, with a possible D match to TRBD2 (5 bases). V was shortened by 3 bases and J by 0 bases, with 12 bases between the two germline ends. The CDR3 runs 16 residues. The CDR3 bases are TGTGCCAGCAGTTTTCTCGCGGGTCGCTCCTACAATGAGCAGTTCTTC. Protein product: CASSFLAGRSYNEQFF.

This clonotype was seen only a few times. V gene TRBV18 combines with J gene TRBJ2-3, with 8 bases matching TRBD2. CDR1 is KGHSH, CDR2 LQKENI, per germline. This CDR3 is 13 amino acids long. V shed 4 bases and J 7 bases; nucleotides not matched to a gene: 4. CDR3 sequence: CASSQRESNTQYF. CDR3 coding DNA: TGTGCCAGCTCACAGCGGGAGTCGAATACGCAGTATTTT.

The chain couples TRBV20-1 to TRBJ2-7, with 9 bases aligning to TRBD2. CDR3 length: 14 amino acids. In germline, CDR1 is DFQATT, CDR2 SNEGSKA (reference sequence). The J segment lost 6 bases and the V segment lost 6 bases, leaving 12 bases of the junction unmatched. This CDR3 is CSALSISGSSEQYF. CDR3 nucleotides: TGCAGTGCCCTATCAATTAGCGGGAGCTCCGAGCAGTACTTC.

This clonotype was seen more than once but under ten times. The J gene is TRBJ1-1, the V gene TRBV30; D not certain. The V gene lost 7 bases and the J gene lost 0 bases, with 24 bases spanning the gap. Germline CDR1 GTSNPN, CDR2 SVGIG (reference sequence). This CDR3 is built from 17 residues. CDR3 DNA sequence: TGTGCCTCGCGGGGAGGGAAAGGAAGGTACATGAACACTGAAGCTTTCTTT. Protein sequence: CASRGGKGRYMNTEAFF.

This clonotype has more than one count but fewer than ten. The CDR3 region is CASSQDLPGGPLDTQYF. DNA of the CDR3: TGCGCCAGCAGCCAAGATCTCCCGGGAGGGCCCCTAGATACGCAGTATTTT. V usage is TRBV4-3 and J usage is TRBJ2-3, with 8 bases that match TRBD2. V lost 0 bases and J lost 5; bases outside the gene matches: 10. This CDR3 is built from 17 residues. Germline V gene lookup returns CDR1 LGHNA and CDR2 YSLEER.

This clonotype was found a few times. The chain carries TRBV6-1 and TRBJ2-4, with D uncertain. Between the trimmed V and J ends, which lost 6 bases and 0 bases, there was a span of 18 bases. This CDR3 contains 17 residues. Germline lookup yields CDR1 MNHNS and CDR2 SASEGT. CDR3 coding DNA: TGTGCCAGCAGCCCGGTATCTGTAGCCCTAGCCAAAAACATTCAGTACTTC. As protein: CASSPVSVALAKNIQYF.

This clonotype has ten or more counts. The chain carries TRBV6-2 or TRBV6-3 and TRBJ2-6, with D hard to call. The germline V gene encodes CDR1 MNHEY and CDR2 SVGEGT. Trimming removed 11 bases at V and 0 bases at J, with 11 bases between. There are 14 residues in the CDR3. The CDR3 nucleotides read TGTGCCGTAACGACGGGCTCTGGGGCCAACGTCCTGACTTTC. Amino acids: CAVTTGSGANVLTF.

This clonotype turned up a few times. The chain recombines TRBV4-3 with TRBJ2-7; D not resolved. Germline-derived CDR1 and CDR2 are LGHNA and YSLEER. V was clipped by 1 base and J by 12 bases, with 13 bases between them. The length of the CDR3 is 12 residues. The CDR3 region has the DNA TGCGCCAGCAGCCAAGGACTGGGTCGCAGGTACTTC. Translated: CASSQGLGRRYF.

This chain joins TRBV7-3 and TRBJ2-2; 8 nucleotides match TRBD2. The CDR3 runs 15 residues. The V gene's germline CDR1 is SGHTA and CDR2 FQGTGA. With 6 bases clipped from V and 3 bases from J, the junction kept 6 bases outside the gene matches. The CDR3 sequence is CASSVSGGDTGELFF. The CDR3 DNA reads as TGTGCCAGCAGTGTCTCGGGAGGGGACACCGGGGAGCTGTTTTTT.

The chain carries TRBV12-3 or TRBV12-4 and TRBJ2-5, with unresolved D. The CDR3 spans 14 residues. Deletions cut 5 bases from V and 5 bases from J, with 15 bases between. CDR3 sequence (DNA): TGTGCCAGCAGTCCCTGGGAAGGGTGGGAGACCCAGTACTTC. It codes for CASSPWEGWETQYF.

The chain links TRBV5-1 to TRBJ1-2; D ambiguous. Trimming cost V 5 bases and J 1 base, with 6 bases left between them. Germline CDR1 reads SGHRS; CDR2 reads YFSETQ. The CDR3 covers 12 residues. Here the CDR3 DNA reads TGCGCCAGCAGACAGAATAACTATGGCTACACCTTC. Its protein is CASRQNNYGYTF. The full variable domain, in which reference TRBV5-1 and TRBJ1-2 provide the parts outside the CDR3, is KAGVTQTPRYLIKTRGQQVTLSCSPISGHRSVSWYQQTPGQGLQFLFEYFSETQRNKGNFPGRFSGRQFSNSRSEMNVSTLELGDSALYLCASRQNNYGYTFGSGTRLTVV.

This clonotype was seen many times. This rearrangement joins TRBV12-3 or TRBV12-4 to TRBJ2-5, with TRBD2 identical over 12 bases. With V trimmed by 6 bases and J by 5 bases, 7 bases remained unmatched. This CDR3 is 15 amino acids long. CDR3 amino acids: CASSLGLAGAETQYF. The DNA of the CDR3 is TGTGCCAGCAGCCTGGGACTAGCGGGTGCGGAGACCCAGTACTTC.

This clonotype was seen repeatedly, ten times or more. The genes are TRBV29-1 and TRBJ2-3; D gene ambiguous. The CDR3 covers 12 residues. Trimming shortened V by 4 bases and J by 2 bases, and 7 bases separated the two germline ends. Germline V gives CDR1 SQVTM, CDR2 ANQGSEA. The CDR3 DNA follows: TGCAGCGTTGCGGATAACACAGATACGCAGTATTTT. Translating gives CSVADNTDTQYF.

The chain joins TRBV11-2 to TRBJ2-2; TRBD1 matches at 7 bases. The CDR3 is made up of 17 amino acids. Trimming cost V 0 bases and J 5 bases; bases outside gene matches: 9. CDR1 is SGHAT and CDR2 is FQNNGV in the germline V gene. Here the CDR3 reads CASSLDFGQGVTGELFF. The CDR3, as DNA: TGTGCCAGCAGCTTAGATTTTGGTCAGGGGGTGACCGGGGAGCTGTTTTTT.

This clonotype has only a few counts. The DNA of the CDR3 is TGTGCCAGCAGTATCTCTCTAGCCCGTAACTACAATGAGCAGTTCTTC. As protein: CASSISLARNYNEQFF. The chain couples TRBV6-1 to TRBJ2-1; D is possibly TRBD2 (5 bases). V was shortened by 5 bases and J by 3 bases, with 17 bases between the two germline ends. Germline CDR1 and CDR2: MNHNS and SASEGT. The CDR3 covers 16 residues.

This clonotype has more than one count but fewer than ten. This sequence joins TRBV28 and TRBJ1-2; TRBD1 is a possible D gene (6 bases). The CDR3 extends over 13 amino acids. With 5 bases removed from V and 4 bases from J, the gap between germline ends came to 11 bases. CDR1 is MDHEN, CDR2 SYDVKM, per germline. CDR3 nucleotides: TGTGCCAGCAGTCCAGGGACATCCTATGGCTACACCTTC. Translating gives CASSPGTSYGYTF.

This clonotype was seen a handful of times. The gene calls are TRBV19 and TRBJ2-3, with a possible D match to TRBD2 (6 bases). Trimming removed 3 bases from V and 4 bases from J, with 11 bases in between. The germline CDR1 and CDR2 sequences are LNHDA and SQIVND (reference sequence). The CDR3 loop spans 14 amino acids. The DNA of the CDR3 is TGTGCCAGTAGTATGGCACTAGCAGCAGATACGCAGTATTTT. This translates into CASSMALAADTQYF.

This clonotype was detected a few times. The rearrangement joins TRBV7-2 to TRBJ1-5; 10 bases match TRBD1. CDR1 and CDR2 (germline): SGHTA, FQGNSA. The V segment lost 3 bases and the J segment 7 bases; nucleotides outside the gene matches: 6. This CDR3 is 15 amino acids long. CDR3 protein: CASSFDRGPEQPQHF. As DNA, the CDR3 is TGTGCCAGCAGCTTTGACAGGGGGCCGGAGCAGCCCCAGCATTTT.

This chain links TRBV6-1 with TRBJ2-1; 11 positions match TRBD2. This CDR3 is built from 16 residues. Per germline, CDR1 MNHNS and CDR2 SASEGT. J gave up 4 bases and V 7 bases, and 9 bases lay outside the gene matches. The CDR3 loop reads CASTLLGTSGYNEQFF. CDR3 sequence (DNA): TGTGCCAGCACCTTGCTTGGGACTAGCGGTTACAATGAGCAGTTCTTC.

There are a few counts of this clonotype. The V and J genes are TRBV12-3 or TRBV12-4 and TRBJ1-1; D not resolved. The ends were cut back, 2 bases at V and 6 bases at J, with 7 bases in the middle. This CDR3 spans 12 amino acids. The CDR3 nucleotides read TGTGCCAGCAGTTTATTTGGGGCTGAAGCTTTCTTT. Translated, it gives CASSLFGAEAFF.